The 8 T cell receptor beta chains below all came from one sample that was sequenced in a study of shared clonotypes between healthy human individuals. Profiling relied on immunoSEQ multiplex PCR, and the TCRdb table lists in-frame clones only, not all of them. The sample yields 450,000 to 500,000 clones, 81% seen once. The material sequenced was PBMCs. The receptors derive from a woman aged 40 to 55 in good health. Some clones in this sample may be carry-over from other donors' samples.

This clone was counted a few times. The CDR3: CASRVGQGRTEAFF. CDR3 nucleotides: TGTGCCAGTAGGGTAGGACAGGGAAGGACTGAAGCTTTCTTT. The genes are TRBV19 and TRBJ1-1; 8 bases agree with TRBD1. Unmatched junction bases numbered 8, after V lost 6 bases and J lost 5 bases. Looked up from germline, CDR1 is LNHDA and CDR2 is SQIVND (reference sequence). CDR3 length equals 14 residues.

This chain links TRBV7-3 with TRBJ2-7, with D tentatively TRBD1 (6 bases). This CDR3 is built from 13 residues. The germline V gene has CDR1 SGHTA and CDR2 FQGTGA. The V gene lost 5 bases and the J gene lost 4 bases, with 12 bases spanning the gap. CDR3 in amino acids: CASSPGEWYEQYF. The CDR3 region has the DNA TGTGCCAGCAGCCCAGGGGAATGGTACGAGCAGTACTTC.

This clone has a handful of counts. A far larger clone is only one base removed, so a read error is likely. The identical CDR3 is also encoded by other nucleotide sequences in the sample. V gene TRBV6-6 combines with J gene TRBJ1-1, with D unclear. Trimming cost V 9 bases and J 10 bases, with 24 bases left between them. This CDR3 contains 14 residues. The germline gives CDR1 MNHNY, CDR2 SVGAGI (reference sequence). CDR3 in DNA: TGTGCCAGTAGCCCCCCGGGTGCAGGCCTCGGAGCTTTCTTT. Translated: CASSPPGAGLGAFF.

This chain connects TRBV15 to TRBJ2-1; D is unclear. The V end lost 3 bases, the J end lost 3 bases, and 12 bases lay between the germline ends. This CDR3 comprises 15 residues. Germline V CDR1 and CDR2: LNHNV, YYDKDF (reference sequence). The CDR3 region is CATSRVRGYYNEQFF. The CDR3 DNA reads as TGTGCCACCAGCAGGGTTCGCGGCTACTACAATGAGCAGTTCTTC.

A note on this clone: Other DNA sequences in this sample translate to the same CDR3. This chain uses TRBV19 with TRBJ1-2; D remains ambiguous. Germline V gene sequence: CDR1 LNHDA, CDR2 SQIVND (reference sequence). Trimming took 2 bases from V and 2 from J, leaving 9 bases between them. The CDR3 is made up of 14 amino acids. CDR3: CASSIPGLNYGYTF. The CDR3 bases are TGTGCCAGTAGTATACCGGGCCTCAACTATGGCTACACCTTC.

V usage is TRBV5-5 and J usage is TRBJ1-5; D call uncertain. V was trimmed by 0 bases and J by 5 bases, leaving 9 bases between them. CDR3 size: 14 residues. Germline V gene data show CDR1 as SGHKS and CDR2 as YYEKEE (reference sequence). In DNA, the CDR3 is TGTGCCAGCAGCTTGGCCCCCGAGGATCAGCCCCAGCATTTT. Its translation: CASSLAPEDQPQHF.

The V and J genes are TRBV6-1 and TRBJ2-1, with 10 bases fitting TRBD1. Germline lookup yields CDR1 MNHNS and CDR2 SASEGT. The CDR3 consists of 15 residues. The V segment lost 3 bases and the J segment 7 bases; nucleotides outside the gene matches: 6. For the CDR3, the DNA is TGTGCCAGCAGTGAGCCGGGACAGGGGAATAATGAGCAGTTCTTC. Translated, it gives CASSEPGQGNNEQFF.

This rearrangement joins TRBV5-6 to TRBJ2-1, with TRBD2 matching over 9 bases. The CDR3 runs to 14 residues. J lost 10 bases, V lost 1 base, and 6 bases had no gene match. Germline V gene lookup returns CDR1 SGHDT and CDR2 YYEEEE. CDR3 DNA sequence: TGTGCCAGCAGCTTGTTAGGTAGCGGGAGCGAGCAGTTCTTC. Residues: CASSLLGSGSEQFF.